This TCR beta chain was obtained from a study of response to subunit inactivated influenza vaccine. From germline, CDR1 is LGHNA and CDR2 YSLEER. Trimming pared 3 bases from V and 4 bases from J, leaving 16 bases between. The CDR3 is 15 amino acids. As concerns this clonotype: Its antigen is undetermined.

General observations from the study: Authors suggested each seasonal flu vaccination may recruit only limited numbers of new T cells.

TCRdb re-derived calls from the RT-PCR reads in MiXCR, one entry per CDR3 protein. Found here are 600,000 to 850,000 distinct CDR3 sequences, approximately 15% of them singletons; the top ten hold 7.5% to 8%. This clonotype was sampled from a man over 45 who received an inactivated influenza vaccine. The sequencing used PBMCs from blood, collected 14 to 15 days before vaccination. The rearrangement links TRBV4-3 to TRBJ2-7; D is perhaps TRBD1 (6 bases). CDR3 nucleotide sequence: TGCGCCAGCAGCCAGGCATATAGGGGGATATACGAGCAGTACTTC. The encoded protein is CASSQAYRGIYEQYF.